Listed below are T cell receptor beta chains from one sample, sequenced in a study of CD8 T cells in Susac syndrome. One entry per CDR3 protein results from TCRdb running MiXCR on the immunoSEQ multiplex PCR reads. The sample has about 400,000 distinct CDR3 sequences; around 85% are singletons. Material for sequencing was CD8+ T cells from PBMCs. These receptors came from a human donor with multiple sclerosis. CDR3s include the opening cysteine and the closing phenylalanine or tryptophan. The order of the fields is CDR3 length, V gene, J gene, CDR3 protein.

14	TRBV30	TRBJ2-7	CAWSRREGVYEQYF
15	TRBV19	TRBJ1-4	CASSASGNSGEKLFF
14	TRBV27	TRBJ2-7	CASSNREGAYEQYF
16	TRBV20-1	TRBJ2-1	CSATRLGREWDNEQFF
15	TRBV4-1	TRBJ2-7	CASSHRGGGSYEQYF
13	TRBV6-1	TRBJ1-1	CASKEPSSTEAFF
14	TRBV2	TRBJ1-1	CASKRDILNTEAFF
15	TRBV28	TRBJ2-7	CASRGSGGDVYEQYF
14	TRBV5-1	TRBJ2-7	CASGGTGEAYEQYF
14	TRBV20-1	TRBJ1-2	CSALGTLANYGYTF
15	TRBV6-1	TRBJ1-1	CATRPRDRKNTEAFF
14	TRBV28	TRBJ2-1	CASSHRDMYNEQFF
17	TRBV9	TRBJ2-2	CASAETEPTAPTGELFF
14	TRBV30	TRBJ1-4	CAWSWASTNEKLFF
15	TRBV7-6	TRBJ1-1	CASSSPGQENTEAFF
12	TRBV30	TRBJ1-2	CAWSETGSGYTF
14	TRBV28	TRBJ1-5	CATRWGVTYQPQHF
18	TRBV4-1	TRBJ2-5	CASSQVRAAGQFQETQYF
13	TRBV27	TRBJ2-7	CASRPDSPYEQYF
11	TRBV6-5	TRBJ2-1	CASTGGFEQFF
18	TRBV4-1	TRBJ1-5	CASSQGTGQAAGEQPQHF
15	TRBV4-1	TRBJ1-1	CASSPQTGTGTEAFF
16	TRBV7-9	TRBJ2-7	CASSLADGSGAYEQYF
15	TRBV7-2	TRBJ2-1	CASRRGVSGYAEQFF
13	TRBV30	TRBJ1-1	CAWSPWGYTEAFF
15	TRBV18	TRBJ2-5	CASSPPRDREETQYF
16	TRBV28	TRBJ2-1	CASSPSPRQGGNEQFF
15	TRBV24-1	TRBJ2-1	CATSDSRSSYNEQFF
14	TRBV12-3/TRBV12-4	TRBJ2-5	CASSKSGGWETQYF
13	TRBV27	TRBJ1-6	CASSGGGYSPLHF
11	TRBV12-5	TRBJ1-2	CASADYRDYTF
12	TRBV7-9	TRBJ2-7	CASIGLSYEQYF
15	TRBV10-2	TRBJ2-7	CASSGGTLALYEQYF
13	TRBV12-3/TRBV12-4	TRBJ1-4	CASSIQLNEKLFF
15	TRBV5-6	TRBJ2-7	CASSFVPTSASEQYF
14	TRBV7-8	TRBJ1-5	CASSLVGIDQPQHF
15	TRBV7-9	TRBJ2-2	CASSPSSPNTGELFF
13	TRBV4-2	TRBJ2-1	CASSQDEGNEQFF
13	TRBV10-3	TRBJ2-3	CAIKESSTDTQYF
16	TRBV19	TRBJ2-7	CASSLGTSGSRYEQYF
15	TRBV6-2/TRBV6-3	TRBJ1-1	CASSYPEHTGTEAFF
16	TRBV27	TRBJ2-7	CASKGSYGTGSYEQYF
12	TRBV30	TRBJ2-7	CAWIVGPYEQYF
14	TRBV19	TRBJ2-1	CASSPQALHNEQFF
17	TRBV10-1	TRBJ1-6	CASSDSTPDSYNSPLHF
12	TRBV30	TRBJ1-4	CAWEGGREKLFF
17	TRBV11-2	TRBJ1-6	CASSSVPGGNDNSPLHF
13	TRBV25-1	TRBJ2-3	CASSGSVTDTQYF
15	TRBV4-1	TRBJ2-3	CASSPGDSVADTQYF
14	TRBV30	TRBJ2-5	CAWSGGTEQETQYF
16	TRBV10-2	TRBJ2-5	CASTDRRTHLQETQYF
15	TRBV5-1	TRBJ1-2	CASSLGPGNNYGYTF
16	TRBV6-1	TRBJ2-1	CASETKTGLSYNEQFF
15	TRBV6-2/TRBV6-3	TRBJ1-6	CASTYGGQRGSPLHF
15	TRBV27	TRBJ1-1	CASSLYPTGYTEAFF
13	TRBV12-3/TRBV12-4	TRBJ1-1	CASSFDGVTEAFF
13	TRBV20-1	TRBJ2-7	CSARAGDSYEQYF
15	TRBV27	TRBJ1-1	CASSLLGGANTEAFF
15	TRBV5-1	TRBJ2-3	CASSWGLASTDTQYF
15	TRBV27	TRBJ2-1	CASSLTAGTANEQFF